This T cell receptor (beta chain) appears in the sequencing data of a study of blood T cell repertoires in COVID-19. Study-wide context: Nucleic acid was either cDNA or gDNA, and it came from T cells, B-cell-depleted T cells, or PBMCs.

Recruitment covered about two dozen US areas and drew participants whose ages spanned about 18 to 100 years. The CDR3 spans 15 residues. V lost 0 bases to trimming and J lost 4 bases, with 12 bases between them. Germline lookup yields CDR1 MNHEY and CDR2 SVGAGI. This clone was observed a handful of times. In the source study's methods: Estimated nucleated cell counts came from reference gene primer amplification. Clones were read by immunoSEQ multiplex PCR, and TCRdb kept only the in-frame ones, dropping some. The V and J calls and clone size were taken over from that table, and D and trimming were inferred from the DNA. This sample carries 390,000 or so clones, around 83% of them seen once, and the ten largest clones take approximately 5.4%.

Sample: PBMCs or T cells enriched from blood (not recorded which). The chain combines TRBV6-5 with TRBJ1-2; D perhaps matches TRBD1 (6 bases). This receptor was identified in a woman aged 45-65 years who had recovered from COVID-19. DNA for the CDR3: TGTGCCAGCAGTTACTCTCCGGGACACCTCTATGGCTACACCTTC. Translation gives CASSYSPGHLYGYTF.